This T cell receptor beta chain stems from a study of identical twins. Each CDR3 protein is one row after TCRdb ran MiXCR on the 5' RACE reads. The sample has 400,000 to 550,000 distinct CDR3 sequences; roughly a quarter are singletons. This clonotype was seen many times. The same specimen was also included in a second study, on T cells expressing NK-cell markers.

The receptor was derived from a woman between 18 and 29 years old in good health. What was sequenced was CD4+ T cells sorted from blood.

This chain's CDR3 is CSAVRGPSNQPQHF. The CDR3 DNA sequence: TGCAGTGCTGTCAGGGGGCCTAGCAATCAGCCCCAGCATTTT. The chain uses TRBV20-1 and TRBJ1-5; 8 bases align to TRBD1. CDR3 length equals 14 residues. Germline V lookup: CDR1 DFQATT, CDR2 SNEGSKA (reference sequence). The ends lost 5 bases at V and 0 bases at J; junction bases unmatched: 3.